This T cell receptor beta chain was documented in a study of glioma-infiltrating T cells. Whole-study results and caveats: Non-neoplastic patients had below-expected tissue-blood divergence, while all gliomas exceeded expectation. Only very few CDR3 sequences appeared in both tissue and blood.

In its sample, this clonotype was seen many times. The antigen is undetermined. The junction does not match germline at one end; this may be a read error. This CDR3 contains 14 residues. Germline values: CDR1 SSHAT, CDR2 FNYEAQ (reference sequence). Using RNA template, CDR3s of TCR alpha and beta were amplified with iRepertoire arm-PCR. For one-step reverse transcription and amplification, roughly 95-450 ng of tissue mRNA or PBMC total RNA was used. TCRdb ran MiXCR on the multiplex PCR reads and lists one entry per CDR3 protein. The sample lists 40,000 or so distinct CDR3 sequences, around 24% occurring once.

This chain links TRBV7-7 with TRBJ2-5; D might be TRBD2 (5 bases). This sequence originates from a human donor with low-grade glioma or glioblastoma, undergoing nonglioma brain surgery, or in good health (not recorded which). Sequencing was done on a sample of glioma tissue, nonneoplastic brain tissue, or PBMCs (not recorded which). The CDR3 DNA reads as TGTGCTAGCAGCCCGGGGAGCAACCAAGAGACCCAGTACTTC. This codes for CASSPGSNQETQYF.